This TCR beta chain was recorded in a study of T and B cells in COVID-19 patients (dated by TCRdb to the early 2020s). Some background on the complete study: Using TRB and IGH repertoire sequencing of peripheral blood, the study characterized adaptive immunity in COVID-19 patients who had active infection or had recovered. The recovered cohort included more than 15 patients who contributed some 21 samples, and most of those patients had mild to moderate COVID-19 that was managed on an outpatient basis. Patients in the recovered cohort had a median age of approximately 33 years, compared with 67 years for patients in the active-infection cohort. Critical illness requiring mechanical ventilation or ECMO was present in about 65% of the 20 patients in the active-infection cohort. Of the 20 or so patients in the active-infection cohort, 18 had comorbidities associated with unfavorable COVID-19 outcome. Over 7 million TCR sequences were analysed from a TCR and BCR sequence repository that comprised approximately 37 patients and approximately 69 time points. Two patients belonged to both the recovered and active cohorts because samples were available from active disease and after recovery. Repertoire analyses used an age-matched reference group of a few dozen healthy donors who were negative for COVID-19 antibodies as the comparison. As many as 9 follow-up blood samples were taken per patient, and some of the samples covered different disease stages within the same individual.

TRB repertoires were amplified from 250-500 ng of genomic DNA extracted from blood. The germline V gene (reference sequence) specifies DFQATT as CDR1 and SNEGSKA as CDR2. Spanning cysteine to phenylalanine, the CDR3 consists of 13 amino acids. Only the CDR3 part of the read is kept: 39 bases, read in frame from the first base. Trimming removed 5 bases from V and 4 bases from J, leaving 12 bases between the germline ends. TCRdb records Illumina MiSeq as the sequencer. Multiplex PCR with BIOMED2 TRB-A/B primer pools was used to amplify the TRB rearrangements. Illumina-compatible adapters and 7-nucleotide sample barcodes were attached to the amplicons through two consecutive PCRs. Phusion HS II polymerase was used for all library PCRs. Amplicons were gel-purified with the NucleoSpin Gel and PCR Clean-up kit, quantified on Qubit, and pooled at approximately 4.3 nM. The quality of the amplicon pool was checked on an Agilent 2100 Bioanalyzer prior to Illumina next-generation sequencing. The original pipeline was this. Annotation of TRB rearrangements was performed with MiXCR 3.0.8 using the default MiXCR reference library. Sequences with fewer than 2 reads and non-productive reads were filtered out, and every unique CDR3 nucleotide sequence was treated as a single clone. R 3.5.1 was used to calculate clonality, diversity, richness and V-J gene usage. GLIPH2 was used to cluster TCRs by CDR3 similarity, and OLGA was used to calculate generation probabilities. GLIPH2 clusters were kept only if they contained at least four unique TCR clonotypes found in at least three individuals. TCRdb itself trimmed the public reads at Q25 with fastp, ran MiXCR and retained productive beta chains. Rows matching on CDR3 protein sequence are summarized as one entry with the most common DNA and genes. TCRdb's processing, not the authors' own work, is the source of the V and J calls. This sample has over 15,000 distinct CDR3 sequences in its table, and 28% of those were observed once. The leading ten clones occupy almost 4.5% of the sample.

About this clonotype: There is no known antigen for this receptor. The record has no base qualities; no much larger clone is one base away.

Overall study results and their limits: In active COVID-19, TRB repertoires were highly clonal, while at recovery, diversity and richness increased above the levels seen in healthy donors. TRBV/TRBJ gene usage was reported as strongly skewed in patients with COVID-19. Specific T cell subsets (CD4+/Treg/CD8+) and sorted SARS-CoV-2-responsive or tetramer+ T cells had not yet been sequenced, and the corresponding sequencing experiments were ongoing. A total of 2,331 TCR clusters were exclusive to the recovered cohort, and 31 of those clusters were low-pGen clusters. The cohort was considered too small to assess HLA contributions to COVID-19 susceptibility or severity. Few blood samples were available from mildly ill patients while symptoms were present or from severe cases at early time points. Prospective validation of the reported TCR clusters was stated to be required before clinical use.

The rearranged segments are TRBV20-1 and TRBJ1-5; no D gene call is confident. Sequencing was performed on blood. The TCR originated in a human donor who had recovered from COVID-19. The CDR3: CSAPGLWNQPQHF. The nucleotide sequence is given as TGCAGTGCTCCTGGACTGTGGAATCAGCCCCAGCATTTT.